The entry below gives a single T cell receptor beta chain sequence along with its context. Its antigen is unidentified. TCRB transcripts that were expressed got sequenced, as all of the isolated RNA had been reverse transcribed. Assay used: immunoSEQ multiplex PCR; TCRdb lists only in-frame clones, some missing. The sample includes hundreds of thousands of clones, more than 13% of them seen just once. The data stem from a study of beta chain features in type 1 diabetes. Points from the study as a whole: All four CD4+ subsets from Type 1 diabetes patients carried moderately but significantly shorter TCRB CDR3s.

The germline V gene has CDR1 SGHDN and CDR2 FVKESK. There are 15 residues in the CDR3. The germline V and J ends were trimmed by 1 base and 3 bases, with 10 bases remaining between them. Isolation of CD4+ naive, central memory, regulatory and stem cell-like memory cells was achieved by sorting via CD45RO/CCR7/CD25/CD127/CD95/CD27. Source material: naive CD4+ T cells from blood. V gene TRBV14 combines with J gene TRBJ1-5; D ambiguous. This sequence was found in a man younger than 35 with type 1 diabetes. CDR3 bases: TGTGCCAGCAGCCAAGTCCCGTTTGTCAATCAGCCCCAGCATTTT. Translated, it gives CASSQVPFVNQPQHF.